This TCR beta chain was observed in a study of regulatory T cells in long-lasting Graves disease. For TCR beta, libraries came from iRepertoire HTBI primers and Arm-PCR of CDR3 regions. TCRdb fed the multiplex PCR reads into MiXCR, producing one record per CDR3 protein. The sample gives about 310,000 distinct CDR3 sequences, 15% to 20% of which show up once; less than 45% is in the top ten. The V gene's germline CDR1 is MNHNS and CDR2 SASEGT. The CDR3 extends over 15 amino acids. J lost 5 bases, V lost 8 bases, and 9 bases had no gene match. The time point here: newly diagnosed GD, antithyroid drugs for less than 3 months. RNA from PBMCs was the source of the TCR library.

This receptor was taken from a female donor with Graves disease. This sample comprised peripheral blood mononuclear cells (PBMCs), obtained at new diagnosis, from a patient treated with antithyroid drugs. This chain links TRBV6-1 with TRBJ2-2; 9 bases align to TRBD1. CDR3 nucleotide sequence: TGTGCCAGCTTACAGGGGGCGATTGGGACCGGGGAGCTGTTTTTT. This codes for CASLQGAIGTGELFF.